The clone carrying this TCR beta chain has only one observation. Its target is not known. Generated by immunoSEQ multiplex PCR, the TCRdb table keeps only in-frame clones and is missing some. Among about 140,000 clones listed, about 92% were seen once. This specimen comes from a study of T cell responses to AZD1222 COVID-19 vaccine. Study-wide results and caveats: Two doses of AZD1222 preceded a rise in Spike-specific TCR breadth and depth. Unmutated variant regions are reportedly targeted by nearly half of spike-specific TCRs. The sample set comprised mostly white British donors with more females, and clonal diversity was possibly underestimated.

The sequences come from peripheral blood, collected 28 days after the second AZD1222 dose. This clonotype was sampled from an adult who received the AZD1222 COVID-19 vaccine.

CDR3 protein: CASSLFMGNTIYF. CDR3 DNA sequence: TGTGCCAGCAGCTTATTCATGGGAAACACCATATATTTT. The chain joins TRBV7-9 to TRBJ1-3; no definite D call. V gave up 2 bases and J gave up 4 bases, with 6 bases separating them. This CDR3 has 13 amino acids. The germline gives CDR1 SEHNR, CDR2 FQNEAQ (reference sequence).